This T cell receptor beta chain was obtained from a study of human T cells and chemical hapten exposure. Study outcomes and limitations: Counts of TCRs above 1 in 1000 frequency stayed unchanged with DPC sensitization. With alopecia, donors may have immune responses unlike healthy people's.

On this clonotype itself: Antigen: not known.

TCRdb analysed the RACE reads with MiXCR anew, one entry per CDR3 protein. The sample holds 50,000 or so distinct CDR3 sequences, approximately 11% seen once. Documented time point: patch test 1, 2 weeks after DPC sensitization. Treatment denoted: therapeutic diphenylcyclopropenone sensitization with weekly scalp DPC. The starting material, unfractionated whole blood, was used for total RNA extraction. Blood was drawn before each patch test was applied. The germline CDR1 and CDR2 sequences are SEHNR and FQNEAQ (reference sequence). This CDR3 is 14 amino acids long. Trimming removed 4 bases at V and 0 bases at J, with 9 bases between.

The genes are TRBV7-9 and TRBJ2-5; no clear D gene. This specimen was whole blood, taken in connection with sensitization to the hapten diphenylcyclopropenone (DPC). This sequence originates from a middle-aged woman with alopecia areata. Some clones in this sample may be carry-over from other donors' samples. The DNA for the CDR3 is TGTGCCAGCAGCTCGCCAGTCGACCAAGAGACCCAGTACTTC. Translating gives CASSSPVDQETQYF.